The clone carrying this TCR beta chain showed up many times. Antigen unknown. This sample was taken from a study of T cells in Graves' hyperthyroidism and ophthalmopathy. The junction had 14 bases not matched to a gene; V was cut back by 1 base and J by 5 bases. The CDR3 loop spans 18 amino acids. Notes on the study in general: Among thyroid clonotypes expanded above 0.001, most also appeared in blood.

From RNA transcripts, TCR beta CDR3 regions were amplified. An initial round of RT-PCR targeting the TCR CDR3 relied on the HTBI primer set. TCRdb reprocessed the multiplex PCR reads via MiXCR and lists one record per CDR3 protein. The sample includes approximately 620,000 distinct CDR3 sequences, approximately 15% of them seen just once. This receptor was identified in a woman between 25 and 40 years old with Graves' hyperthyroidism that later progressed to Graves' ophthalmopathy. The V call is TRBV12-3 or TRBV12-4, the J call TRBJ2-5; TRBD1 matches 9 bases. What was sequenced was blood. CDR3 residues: CASSLGVGTGTLMETQYF. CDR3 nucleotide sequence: TGTGCCAGCAGTTTAGGAGTTGGGACAGGGACGTTGATGGAGACCCAGTACTTC.